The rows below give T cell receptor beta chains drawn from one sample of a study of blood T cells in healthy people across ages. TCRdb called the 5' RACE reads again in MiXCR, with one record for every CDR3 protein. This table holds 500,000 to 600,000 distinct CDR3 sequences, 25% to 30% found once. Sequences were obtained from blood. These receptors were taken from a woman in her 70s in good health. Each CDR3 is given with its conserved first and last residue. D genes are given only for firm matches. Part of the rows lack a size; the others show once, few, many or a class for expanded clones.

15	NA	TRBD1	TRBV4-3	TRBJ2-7	TGCGCCAGCAGCCAAGTTACAGGGGTCGGGGACGAGCAGTACTTC	CASSQVTGVGDEQYF
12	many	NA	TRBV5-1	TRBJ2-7	TGCGCCAGCAGCTTATCGCAGCACGAGCAGTACTTC	CASSLSQHEQYF
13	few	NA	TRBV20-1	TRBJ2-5	TGCAGTGCTAGAGGTCCAGGGCAAGAGACCCAGTACTTC	CSARGPGQETQYF
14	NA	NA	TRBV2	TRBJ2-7	TGTGCCAGCAGTGCCCAGAGAGTTTCCTACGAGCAGTACTTC	CASSAQRVSYEQYF
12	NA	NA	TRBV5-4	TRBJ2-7	TGTGCCAGCAGCCGACAGAGCTACGAGCAGTACTTC	CASSRQSYEQYF
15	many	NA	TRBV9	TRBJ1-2	TGTGCCAGCAGCGTAGAGAGACAGATTAACTATGGCTACACCTTC	CASSVERQINYGYTF
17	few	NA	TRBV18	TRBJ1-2	TGTGCCAGCTCACCGCGGGAGGCAGGGTCGACTAACTATGGCTACACCTTC	CASSPREAGSTNYGYTF
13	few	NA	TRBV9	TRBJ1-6	TGTGCCAGCAGCGGCCTAGGGAATTCACCCCTCCACTTT	CASSGLGNSPLHF
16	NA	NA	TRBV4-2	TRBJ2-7	TGTGCCAGCAGCCAAGGTTTGGGCCTGTCCAGGGACGAGCAGTACTTC	CASSQGLGLSRDEQYF
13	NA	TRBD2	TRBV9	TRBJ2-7	TGTGCCAGAAAAACCAGCGGGGCCTACGAGCAGTACTTC	CARKTSGAYEQYF
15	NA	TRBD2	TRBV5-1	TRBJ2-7	TGCGCCAGCAGCTTTGTGACTAGCGGGGCCTTGGAGCAGTACTTC	CASSFVTSGALEQYF
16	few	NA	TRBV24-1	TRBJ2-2	TGTGCCACCAGTGATGCAGGAGAACCGAACACCGGGGAGCTGTTTTTT	CATSDAGEPNTGELFF
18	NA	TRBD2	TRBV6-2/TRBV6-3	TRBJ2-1	TGTGCCAGCAGCCCGGGACTAGCGGGACCTGCCACCTACAATGAGCAGTTCTTC	CASSPGLAGPATYNEQFF
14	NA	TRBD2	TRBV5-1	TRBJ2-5	TGCGCCAGCAGCTTGTACCCGGGGGGAGAGACCCAGTACTTC	CASSLYPGGETQYF
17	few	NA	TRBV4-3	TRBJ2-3	TGCGCCAGCAGCCAAGATAATTGGGCTAGCGAGCCGAATACGCAGTATTTT	CASSQDNWASEPNTQYF
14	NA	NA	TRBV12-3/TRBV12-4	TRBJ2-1	TGTGCCAGCTGTAGGACAGATTCCTACAATGAGCAGTTCTTC	CASCRTDSYNEQFF
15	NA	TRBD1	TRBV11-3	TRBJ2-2	TGTGCCAGCAGCTCCGGACAGGGGGACACCGGGGAGCTGTTTTTT	CASSSGQGDTGELFF
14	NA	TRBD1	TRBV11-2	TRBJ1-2	TGTGCCAGCAGCTTAGACCCGACAGGGGTTGGCTACACCTTC	CASSLDPTGVGYTF
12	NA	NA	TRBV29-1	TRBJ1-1	TGCAGCGTTGAATTTGGCCAGAGACAAGCTTTCTTT	CSVEFGQRQAFF
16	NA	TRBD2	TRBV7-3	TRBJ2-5	TGTGCCAGTAGCTTAGGGAATAGCGGGGGGGCAGAGACCCAGTACTTC	CASSLGNSGGAETQYF
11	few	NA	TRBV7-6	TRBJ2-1	TGTGCCAGCAGCTCGGGGACGGAGCAGTTCTTC	CASSSGTEQFF
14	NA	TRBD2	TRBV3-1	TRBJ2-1	TGTGCCAGCAGCCAGCGGGGGGAGAACAATGAGCAGTTCTTC	CASSQRGENNEQFF
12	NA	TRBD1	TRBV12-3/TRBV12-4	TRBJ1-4	TGTGCCAGCAGCTCCGGGGACAGGGGCGGGACTTTT	CASSSGDRGGTF
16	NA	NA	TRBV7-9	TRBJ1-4	TGTGCCAGCAGCCTAGGTAGTGGGCGTTATAATGAAAAACTGTTTTTT	CASSLGSGRYNEKLFF
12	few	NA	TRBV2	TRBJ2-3	TGTGCCAGCAGTGATTATGGAGATACGCAGTATTTT	CASSDYGDTQYF
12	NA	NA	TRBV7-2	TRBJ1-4	TGTGCCAGCAGCTTAGATTGGGAGAAACTGTTTTTT	CASSLDWEKLFF
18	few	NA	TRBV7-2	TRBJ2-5	TGTGCCAGCAGTCCCAAGGAGGTTGGCAGAACCCTCCAAGAGACCCAGTACTTC	CASSPKEVGRTLQETQYF
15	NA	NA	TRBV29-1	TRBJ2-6	TGCAGCGTTGCGAGTCAGTCCTCTGGGGCCAACGTCCTGACTTTC	CSVASQSSGANVLTF
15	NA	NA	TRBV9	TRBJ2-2	TGTGCCAGCAGCGTAGGGGCAGGGCTCACCGGGGAGCTGTTTTTT	CASSVGAGLTGELFF
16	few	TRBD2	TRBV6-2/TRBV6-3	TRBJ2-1	TGTGCCAGCTATTCCGGTAGCGGGGCCGGTACCTATGAGCAGTTCTTC	CASYSGSGAGTYEQFF
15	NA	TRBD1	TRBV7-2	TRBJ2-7	TGTGCCAGCAGCCTCGAGGCAGGGGGCCCGTGGGAGCAGTACTTC	CASSLEAGGPWEQYF
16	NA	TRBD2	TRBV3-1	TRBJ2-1	TGTGCCAGCAGTTCACCGATTAGCGGGGGGTACAATGAGCAGTTCTTC	CASSSPISGGYNEQFF
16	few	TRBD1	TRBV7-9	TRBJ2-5	TGTGCCAGCAGCCACCCCCCGGACAGGGATCGAGAGACCCAGTACTTC	CASSHPPDRDRETQYF
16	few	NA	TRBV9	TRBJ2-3	TGTGCCAGCAGCGTAGAATCGGGGACAACGGGAGATACGCAGTATTTT	CASSVESGTTGDTQYF
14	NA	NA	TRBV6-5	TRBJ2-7	TGTGCCAGCAGACGAACGACAGAGACGTACGAGCAGTACTTC	CASRRTTETYEQYF
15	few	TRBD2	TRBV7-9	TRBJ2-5	TGTGCCAGCAGCTCGACTAGCACGTACCAAGAGACCCAGTACTTC	CASSSTSTYQETQYF
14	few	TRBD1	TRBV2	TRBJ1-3	TGTGCCAGCACAGGGGGATTGGAGGGAAACACCATATATTTT	CASTGGLEGNTIYF
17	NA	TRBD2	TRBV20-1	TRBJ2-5	TGCAGTGCTAGAGATAGGATTAGCGGGGGGGTGGAAGAGACCCAGTACTTC	CSARDRISGGVEETQYF
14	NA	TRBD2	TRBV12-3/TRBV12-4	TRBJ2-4	TGTGCCAGCAGTTTTCAGGTAGCGGGGGGGCCTCAGTACTTC	CASSFQVAGGPQYF
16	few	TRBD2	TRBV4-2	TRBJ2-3	TGTGCCAGCAGCCCGAGAGTAGCGGGAGGAACGAATACGCAGTATTTT	CASSPRVAGGTNTQYF
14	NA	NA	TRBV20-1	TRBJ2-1	TGCAGTACCCAACTGACAGGGAGGGGTTATGAGCAGTTCTTC	CSTQLTGRGYEQFF
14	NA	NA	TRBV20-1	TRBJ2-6	TGCAGTGCTAGAGATCTCTCTGGGGCCAACGTCCTGACTTTC	CSARDLSGANVLTF
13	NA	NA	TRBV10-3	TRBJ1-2	TGTGCCATCAGTGAGTCGTGGACAAAAGGCTACACCTTC	CAISESWTKGYTF
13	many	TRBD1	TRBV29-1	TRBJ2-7	TGCAGCGTTGAGACAGGGGACCCCTACGAGCAGTACTTC	CSVETGDPYEQYF
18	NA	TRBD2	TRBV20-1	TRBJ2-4	TGCAGTGCCTCCCCTAGCGGGGGGGCTGTTTGGACCAAAAACATTCAGTACTTC	CSASPSGGAVWTKNIQYF